This passage covers 30 T cell receptor beta chains from one sample sequenced in a study of long-term antiretroviral therapy in people with HIV. They ran version v3.0 of the immunoSEQ assay at survey level. Profiling relied on immunoSEQ multiplex PCR, and the TCRdb table lists in-frame clones only, not all of them. The sample shows approximately 23,000 clones, around 86% of them seen only once. The sequenced sample was unsorted PBMCs, obtained 2.6 to 2.8 years after starting antiretroviral therapy. These receptors all stem from a man in his forties with HIV.

This clone has more than one count but fewer than ten. The CDR3 region has the DNA TGCGCCAGCAGCCATTCAGGGATGGCGAACACTGAAGCTTTCTTT. Translated: CASSHSGMANTEAFF. The chain employs TRBV4-1 and TRBJ1-1, with D perhaps TRBD1 (5 bases). V was shortened by 3 bases and J by 1 base, with 12 bases between the two germline ends. CDR1 is MGHRA and CDR2 is YSYEKL in the germline V gene. The CDR3 covers 15 residues.

The chain joins TRBV5-1 to TRBJ2-5; the D gene is possibly TRBD1 (5 bases). V lost 0 bases to trimming and J lost 1 base, with 10 bases between them. The germline gives CDR1 SGHRS, CDR2 YFSETQ. The length of the CDR3 is 15 residues. The CDR3 spells CASSLAKGIQETQYF. The CDR3 DNA sequence: TGCGCCAGCAGCTTGGCTAAGGGGATCCAAGAGACCCAGTACTTC.

CDR3 coding DNA: TGTGCCAGCAGTGAGGTGGCAGGGTTCATAGAAACCCAGTACTTC. Its protein product is CASSEVAGFIETQYF. The genes are TRBV6-1 and TRBJ2-5; weak D call: TRBD1 (5 bases). Germline CDR1 reads MNHNS; CDR2 reads SASEGT. Trimming stripped 3 bases from V and 8 bases from J, with 19 bases between. The CDR3 loop spans 15 amino acids.

This chain joins TRBV10-3 and TRBJ2-7; 9 bases are a match to TRBD1. The CDR3 is 13 residues long. After removal of 5 bases from V and 5 bases from J, the junction contained 4 bases not matched to a gene. Germline assignment: CDR1 ENHRY and CDR2 SYGVKD. The CDR3 nucleotides are TGTGCCATCAGTAACAGGGGGCTCCACGAGCAGTACTTC. The encoded protein is CAISNRGLHEQYF.

The chain couples TRBV7-8 to TRBJ2-3, with D possibly being TRBD1 (6 bases). The V end lost 3 bases, the J end lost 2 bases, and 12 bases lay between the germline ends. CDR1 and CDR2 (germline): SGHVS, FQNEAQ. The CDR3 runs to 15 residues. CDR3 DNA sequence: TGTGCCAGCAGCTTTGCACAGGGCCACACAGATACGCAGTATTTT. Its protein is CASSFAQGHTDTQYF.

This chain joins TRBV6-1 and TRBJ2-3; 9 bases map to TRBD1. Germline values: CDR1 MNHNS, CDR2 SASEGT. Unmatched junction bases numbered 1, after V lost 8 bases and J lost 1 base. This CDR3 comprises 13 residues. The CDR3 sequence: CASGDRGTDTQYF. Written as DNA, the CDR3 is TGTGCCAGCGGGGACAGGGGCACAGATACGCAGTATTTT.

V is TRBV6-5 and J is TRBJ2-3, with D possibly being TRBD1 (5 bases). V was trimmed by 4 bases and J by 2 bases, leaving 7 bases between them. Germline assignment: CDR1 MNHEY and CDR2 SVGAGI. This CDR3 contains 13 residues. The CDR3 nucleotides are TGTGCCAGCAGTTGGGGCCCCACAGATACGCAGTATTTT. Its translation: CASSWGPTDTQYF.

The chain has TRBV4-3 and TRBJ2-7; D is unclear. The CDR3 has 16 residues. V lost 0 bases and J lost 2, with 14 bases in between. Per germline, CDR1 LGHNA and CDR2 YSLEER. The CDR3 sequence is CASSQDVEFPTYEQYF. In DNA form, the CDR3 reads TGCGCCAGCAGCCAAGATGTGGAATTTCCGACCTACGAGCAGTACTTC.

This sequence joins TRBV5-1 and TRBJ1-1, with TRBD1 matching 7 bases. V trimming: 3 bases; J trimming: 0 bases; junction bases outside the gene matches: 8. Looked up from germline, CDR1 is SGHRS and CDR2 is YFSETQ. CDR3 size: 16 residues. The CDR3 sequence: CASSSALQGMNTEAFF. In DNA form, the CDR3 reads TGCGCCAGCAGCTCGGCTTTACAGGGGATGAACACTGAAGCTTTCTTT.

This chain uses TRBV27 with TRBJ2-2; weak D call: TRBD2 (5 bases). CDR1 is MNHEY, CDR2 SMNVEV, per germline (reference sequence). This CDR3 contains 15 residues. The ends were cut back, 6 bases at V and 7 bases at J, with 18 bases in the middle. For the CDR3, the DNA is TGTGCCAGCAGGTTGTTAGGTAGCGCTGGCGGGGAGCTGTTTTTT. It specifies CASRLLGSAGGELFF.

The chain has TRBV18 and TRBJ2-3, with a weak D call TRBD2 (6 bases). CDR3 length equals 16 residues. V was cut by 1 base and J by 10 bases, with 21 bases left in between. From germline, CDR1 is KGHSH and CDR2 LQKENI. The CDR3 spells CASSPRFGDGGHAQYF. The CDR3 DNA sequence: TGTGCCAGCTCACCACGGTTTGGGGACGGAGGGCACGCGCAGTATTTT. Variable domain in full (rest from reference TRBV18 and TRBJ2-3): NAGVMQNPRHLVRRRGQEARLRCSPMKGHSHVYWYRQLPEEGLKFMVYLQKENIIDESGMPKERFSAEFPKEGPSILRIQQVVRGDSAAYFCASSPRFGDGGHAQYFGPGTRLTVL.

V is TRBV7-2 and J is TRBJ2-5; D unresolved. Germline CDR1 reads SGHTA; CDR2 reads FQGNSA. CDR3 length: 14 amino acids. V was pared by 3 bases and J by 5 bases, with 13 bases between. The CDR3 nucleotides are TGTGCCAGCAGCTTCTCCGGAAAGGTGGAGACCCAGTACTTC. Translated, it gives CASSFSGKVETQYF.

The J gene is TRBJ1-4, the V gene TRBV4-3, with D unresolved. The germline V gene has CDR1 LGHNA and CDR2 YSLEER. Trimming cost V 0 bases and J 0 bases, with 8 bases left between them. The length of the CDR3 is 16 residues. CDR3: CASSQDDVATNEKLFF. The CDR3 bases are TGCGCCAGCAGCCAAGATGATGTAGCAACTAATGAAAAACTGTTTTTT.

V gene TRBV2 combines with J gene TRBJ2-2; a possible D gene is TRBD1 (5 bases). The CDR3 totals 17 residues. With 2 bases removed from V and 0 bases from J, the gap between germline ends came to 13 bases. Germline CDR1 reads SNHLY; CDR2 reads FYNNEI. The CDR3 region has the DNA TGTGCCAGCAGTGAACAAGGGGCTAGACCGAACACCGGGGAGCTGTTTTTT. Translated, it gives CASSEQGARPNTGELFF.

Written as DNA, the CDR3 is TGTGCCAGCAGTTACTCGGCAGGGGACATCTATGGCTACACCTTC. Protein sequence: CASSYSAGDIYGYTF. J is TRBJ1-2 and V is TRBV6-5; TRBD1 might be the D (6 bases). V was clipped by 0 bases and J by 4 bases, with 12 bases between them. The CDR3 totals 15 residues. Germline V gene data show CDR1 as MNHEY and CDR2 as SVGAGI.

This clone was counted once. The chain employs TRBV6-5 and TRBJ1-2; TRBD1 agrees at 7 bases. The CDR3 sequence is 14 residues long. V lost 3 bases, J lost 6 bases, and 7 bases stayed unmatched. From germline, CDR1 is MNHEY and CDR2 SVGAGI. CDR3 in amino acids: CASSYVQGMDGYTF. DNA for the CDR3: TGTGCCAGCAGTTATGTACAGGGGATGGATGGCTACACCTTC.

This chain's CDR3 is CAISERLAGKYEQYF. The CDR3 region has the DNA TGTGCCATCAGTGAAAGGCTAGCGGGAAAGTACGAGCAGTACTTC. The chain couples TRBV10-3 to TRBJ2-7; 9 nucleotides align to TRBD2. CDR1 is ENHRY, CDR2 SYGVKD, per germline. V lost 3 bases, J lost 4 bases, and 7 bases stayed unmatched. CDR3 size: 15 residues.

This sequence joins TRBV19 and TRBJ1-5, with D uncertain. Trimming pared 5 bases from V and 11 bases from J, leaving 28 bases between. From germline, CDR1 is LNHDA and CDR2 SQIVND (reference sequence). The CDR3 extends over 17 amino acids. CDR3 bases: TGTGCCAGTAGTCCAAGCCACTCAGCGCCCCACATATGGGCCCAGCATTTT. This sequence encodes CASSPSHSAPHIWAQHF.

V usage is TRBV5-1 and J usage is TRBJ2-7; D unclear. The germline CDR1 and CDR2 sequences are SGHRS and YFSETQ. The germline V and J ends were trimmed by 4 bases and 1 base, with 6 bases remaining between them. The CDR3 runs to 12 residues. The CDR3 loop is CASSTGSYEQYF. The CDR3 DNA sequence: TGCGCCAGCAGCACGGGTTCCTACGAGCAGTACTTC. The complete variable domain, with remaining parts taken from reference TRBV5-1 and TRBJ2-7, reads KAGVTQTPRYLIKTRGQQVTLSCSPISGHRSVSWYQQTPGQGLQFLFEYFSETQRNKGNFPGRFSGRQFSNSRSEMNVSTLELGDSALYLCASSTGSYEQYFGPGTRLTVT.

The chain is built from TRBV9 and TRBJ1-2; TRBD1 agrees at 8 bases. With V trimmed by 0 bases and J by 7 bases, 5 bases remained unmatched. The CDR3 totals 14 residues. Looked up from germline, CDR1 is SGDLS and CDR2 is YYNGEE. The CDR3 here is CASSVARGRVGYTF. The CDR3 DNA reads TGTGCCAGCAGCGTAGCCAGGGGGCGAGTTGGCTACACCTTC.

This clone was seen more than once but under ten times. The chain joins TRBV10-3 to TRBJ1-5, with D possibly matching TRBD1 (5 bases). From germline, CDR1 is ENHRY and CDR2 SYGVKD. Between the trimmed V and J ends, which lost 8 bases and 0 bases, there was a span of 8 bases. The length of the CDR3 is 13 residues. The CDR3 sequence is CAIGDGSNQPQHF. CDR3 sequence (DNA): TGTGCCATCGGGGACGGTAGCAATCAGCCCCAGCATTTT.

The genes are TRBV2 and TRBJ2-7, with D maybe TRBD2 (6 bases). Germline V lookup: CDR1 SNHLY, CDR2 FYNNEI. V gave up 7 bases and J gave up 1 base, with 11 bases separating them. This CDR3 region has 13 residues. The CDR3 nucleotides read TGTGCCAGCACGCGGGAATATTCCTACGAGCAGTACTTC. Residues: CASTREYSYEQYF.

This clone was counted a single time. The chain has TRBV6-5 and TRBJ1-3; possibly TRBD1 for D (5 bases). The CDR3 spans 14 residues. Trimming removed 7 bases at V and 1 base at J, with 11 bases between. The germline V gene has CDR1 MNHEY and CDR2 SVGAGI. CDR3 DNA sequence: TGTGCCAGCACCAAGGGGTGGTCTGGAAACACCATATATTTT. It codes for CASTKGWSGNTIYF.

The genes are TRBV25-1 and TRBJ1-1, with TRBD1 matching 12 bases. The V segment lost 2 bases and the J segment 2 bases; nucleotides outside the gene matches: 9. There are 18 residues in the CDR3. Germline V gene lookup returns CDR1 MGHDK and CDR2 SYGVNS. This chain's CDR3 is CASSELLGTGGFNTEAFF. CDR3 DNA: TGTGCCAGCAGTGAACTTCTCGGGACAGGGGGCTTTAACACTGAAGCTTTCTTT.

This chain connects TRBV6-5 to TRBJ2-5, with D perhaps TRBD1 (7 bases). This CDR3 is 16 amino acids long. Germline V gene sequence: CDR1 MNHEY, CDR2 SVGAGI. V dropped 4 bases and J dropped 5 bases, with 20 bases sitting between them. The CDR3 sequence is CASSFSGGQIEETQYF. The CDR3 region has the DNA TGTGCCAGCAGTTTCTCCGGGGGACAGATTGAGGAGACCCAGTACTTC.

This clone was seen just once. The rearrangement joins TRBV19 to TRBJ2-1; a possible D gene is TRBD1 (5 bases). The CDR3 contains 16 residues. V was cut by 1 base and J by 1 base, with 11 bases left in between. Germline loops: CDR1 LNHDA, CDR2 SQIVND (reference sequence). This CDR3 is CASSIVQGPSYNEQFF. DNA for the CDR3: TGTGCCAGTAGTATAGTCCAGGGCCCTTCCTACAATGAGCAGTTCTTC.

There are a few counts of this clone. J is TRBJ1-5 and V is TRBV18, with 9 bases identical to TRBD1. This CDR3 comprises 14 residues. Germline CDR1 is KGHSH and CDR2 is LQKENI. V gave up 7 bases and J gave up 4 bases; unmatched junction bases: 5. CDR3 region: CASYWDRVNQPQHF. The CDR3 region has the DNA TGTGCCAGCTATTGGGACAGGGTGAATCAGCCCCAGCATTTT.

In DNA, the CDR3 is TGTGCAAGTCGCTTAGGTACAGGGTTTACAGATACGCAGTATTTT. It is translated as CASRLGTGFTDTQYF. V is TRBV12-2 and J is TRBJ2-3; TRBD1 is the table's D call, not checked against the DNA. TRBV12-2 is marked as a pseudogene. The CDR3 consists of 15 residues.

This chain uses TRBV2 with TRBJ2-5; D is undetermined. Per the germline V gene, CDR1 is SNHLY and CDR2 is FYNNEI. The CDR3 contains 13 residues. V lost 7 bases, J lost 2 bases, and 11 bases lay in between. For the CDR3, the DNA is TGTGCCAGCAAAGTCGGGCGGCAAGAGACCCAGTACTTC. Residues: CASKVGRQETQYF.

The V gene is TRBV7-2, the J gene TRBJ2-4; no clear D gene. The CDR3 extends over 15 amino acids. Germline V gene lookup returns CDR1 SGHTA and CDR2 FQGNSA. Trimming left V 3 bases short and J 0 bases short, with 9 bases between. The CDR3 loop is CASSLRLIAKNIQYF. The CDR3 DNA reads as TGTGCCAGCAGCTTGCGCCTAATAGCCAAAAACATTCAGTACTTC.